These T cell receptor beta chains were read from a single sample in a study of identifying expanded T cells in peripheral blood. Only in-frame clones appear in the TCRdb table, and some are missing; sequencing was by immunoSEQ multiplex PCR. The table includes 120,000 or so clones, 75% to 90% detected once. Source material: blood. The receptors were sampled from a person aged 18-69 years in good health. Each CDR3 is given with its conserved first and last residue. Each record gives: V gene, J gene, clone size, D gene, CDR3 protein, CDR3 DNA. A D gene is named only where the DNA matches it firmly. Not every row has a clone size; where given, it reads once, few, many or a size class.

>TRBV30|TRBJ1-2|-|TRBD1
CAWSAGTSRGRSRGYTF
TGTGCCTGGAGTGCGGGAACCTCCAGGGGGCGTTCTCGAGGCTACACCTTC
>TRBV10-3|TRBJ1-2|-|TRBD1
CAISDSTGTGPRWSYGYTF
TGTGCCATCAGTGACTCGACCGGGACAGGGCCCCGATGGAGCTATGGCTACACCTTC
>TRBV28|TRBJ1-3|once|-
CASSLWTGSSGNTIYF
TGTGCCAGCAGTCTATGGACGGGAAGCTCTGGAAACACCATATATTTT
>TRBV6-6|TRBJ2-7|-|TRBD1
CATTDRVLGEQYF
TGTGCCACCACGGACAGGGTACTGGGCGAGCAGTACTTC
>TRBV15|TRBJ1-6|-|-
CATSRDRGGPNSPLHF
TGTGCCACCAGCAGAGATAGGGGCGGACCTAATTCACCCCTCCACTTT
>TRBV18|TRBJ2-3|-|-
CASSPPARASSTDTQYF
TGTGCCAGCTCACCACCGGCCAGGGCGTCGAGCACAGATACGCAGTATTTT
>TRBV13|TRBJ2-5|-|-
CASSPSSQRQETQYF
TGTGCCAGCAGCCCCAGTTCCCAGCGGCAAGAGACCCAGTACTTC
>TRBV6-1|TRBJ1-2|-|TRBD1
CASSQTGNYGYTF
TGTGCCAGCAGCCAGACAGGGAACTATGGCTACACCTTC
>TRBV9|TRBJ2-7|-|-
CASSAGDLYEQYF
TGTGCCAGCAGCGCCGGAGACTTATACGAGCAGTACTTC
>TRBV5-6|TRBJ1-6|few|-
CASRDTGRDSPLHF
TGTGCCAGCCGGGACACCGGCCGGGATTCACCCCTCCACTTT
>TRBV27|TRBJ1-5|-|-
CASSFNRYQPQHF
TGTGCCAGCAGTTTCAACCGTTATCAGCCCCAGCATTTT
>TRBV19|TRBJ2-7|-|TRBD1
CATQGQVAYEQYF
TGTGCCACTCAGGGACAGGTGGCCTACGAGCAGTACTTC
>TRBV6-5|TRBJ1-4|-|TRBD1
CASARDRLNEKLFF
TGTGCCAGTGCCAGGGACAGACTTAATGAAAAACTGTTTTTT
>TRBV13|TRBJ1-2|-|-
CASTWPLDANYGYTF
TGTGCCAGCACGTGGCCTCTGGACGCTAACTATGGCTACACCTTC
>TRBV29-1|TRBJ1-4|-|TRBD1
CSVMDRGRGEKLFF
TGCAGCGTGATGGACAGGGGTCGAGGCGAAAAACTGTTTTTT
>TRBV27|TRBJ1-5|once|-
CASSPLNSNQPQHF
TGTGCCAGCAGTCCCCTGAATAGCAATCAGCCCCAGCATTTT
>TRBV7-9|TRBJ1-2|-|TRBD1
CASSPRDRIYGYTF
TGTGCCAGCAGCCCCCGGGACAGGATCTATGGCTACACCTTC
>TRBV10-3|TRBJ1-2|-|-
CASARENYGYTF
TGTGCCTCCGCGAGGGAAAACTATGGCTACACCTTC
>TRBV7-2|TRBJ1-1|-|-
CASSYLNTEAFF
TGTGCCAGCAGCTATTTGAACACTGAAGCTTTCTTT
>TRBV28|TRBJ1-5|-|TRBD1
CASSQGGVGNQPQHF
TGTGCCAGCAGCCAGGGGGGTGTTGGGAATCAGCCCCAGCATTTT
>TRBV14|TRBJ1-4|-|-
CASSQDKNSAAGVNNEKLFF
TGTGCCAGCAGCCAAGATAAAAATAGCGCCGCGGGAGTTAATAATGAAAAACTGTTTTTT
>TRBV7-9|TRBJ1-5|-|-
CASSWLGPQHF
TGTGCCAGCTCTTGGTTGGGGCCCCAGCATTTT
>TRBV27|TRBJ2-7|-|TRBD2
CASSVTSWAYEQYF
TGTGCCAGCAGTGTGACTAGCTGGGCCTACGAGCAGTACTTC
>TRBV5-4|TRBJ1-1|-|-
CASSLGGGMNTEAFF
TGTGCCAGCAGCTTGGGCGGGGGAATGAACACTGAAGCTTTCTTT
>TRBV9|TRBJ2-7|-|-
CASSVAPGSSYEQYF
TGTGCCAGCAGCGTAGCTCCGGGGAGCTCCTACGAGCAGTACTTC
>TRBV7-2|TRBJ1-1|once|TRBD1
CASSVTGYDTEAFF
TGTGCCAGCAGCGTGACAGGGTACGACACTGAAGCTTTCTTT
>TRBV29-1|TRBJ1-2|-|TRBD1
CSAHRGDYGYTF
TGCAGCGCCCACAGGGGTGACTATGGCTACACCTTC
>TRBV5-1|TRBJ2-3|once|TRBD1
CASMLYRGLRDTQYF
TGCGCCAGCATGCTATACAGGGGGCTTAGAGATACGCAGTATTTT
>TRBV19|TRBJ2-1|once|TRBD2
CASSIGGAHNEQFF
TGTGCCAGTAGTATCGGGGGGGCCCACAATGAGCAGTTCTTC